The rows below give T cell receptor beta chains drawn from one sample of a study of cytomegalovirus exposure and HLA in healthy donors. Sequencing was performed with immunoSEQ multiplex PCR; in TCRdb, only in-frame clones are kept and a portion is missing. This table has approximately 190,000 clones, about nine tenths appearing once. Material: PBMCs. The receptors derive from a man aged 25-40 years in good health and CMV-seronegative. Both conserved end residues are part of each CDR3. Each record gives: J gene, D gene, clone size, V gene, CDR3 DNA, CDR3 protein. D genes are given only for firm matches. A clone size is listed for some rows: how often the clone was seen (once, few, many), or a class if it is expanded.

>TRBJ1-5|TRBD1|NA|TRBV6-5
TGTGCCAGCAGCCGCGGGACAGGGGAGGGTCAGCCCCAGCATTTT
CASSRGTGEGQPQHF
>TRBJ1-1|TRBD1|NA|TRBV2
TGTGCCAGCAGGGACGGACAGGGACGAAGGACTGAAGCTTTCTTT
CASRDGQGRRTEAFF
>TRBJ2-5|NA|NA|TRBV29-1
TGCAGCGTGGGCCTAGGGGTAGAGACCCAGTACTTC
CSVGLGVETQYF
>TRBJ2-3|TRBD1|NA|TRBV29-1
TGCAGCGCGAGACAGGGGGGATTCGCCCGAACTAGCACAGATACGCAGTATTTT
CSARQGGFARTSTDTQYF
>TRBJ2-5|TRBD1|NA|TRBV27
TGTGCCAGCAGCCCTTTGGGACAGCCCCAAGAGACCCAGTACTTC
CASSPLGQPQETQYF
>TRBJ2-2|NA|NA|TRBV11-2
TGTGCCAGCAGCTTTAGGACTCCGGGGACCGGGGAGCTGTTTTTT
CASSFRTPGTGELFF
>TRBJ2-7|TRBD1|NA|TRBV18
TGTGCCAGCTCACCCGGACAGGGGACCGACGAGCAGTACTTC
CASSPGQGTDEQYF
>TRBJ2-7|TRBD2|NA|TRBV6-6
TGTGCCAGCAGTTACCAAAGCGGGAGCTCCTACGAGCAGTACTTC
CASSYQSGSSYEQYF
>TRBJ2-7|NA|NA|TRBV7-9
TGTGCCAGCAGAGTAGGGCAGGGGAGCTCCTACGAGCAGTACTTC
CASRVGQGSSYEQYF
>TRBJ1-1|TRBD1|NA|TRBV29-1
TGCAGCGTTCGACAGGGAACCTACACTGAAGCTTTCTTT
CSVRQGTYTEAFF
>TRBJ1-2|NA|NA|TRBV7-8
TGTGCCAGCAGTTTCCATGCCGGGGGGTCCTATGGCTACACCTTC
CASSFHAGGSYGYTF
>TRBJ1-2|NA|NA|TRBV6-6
TGTGCCAGCAGTCCCCCTAACAGCGGAAACTATGGCTACACCTTC
CASSPPNSGNYGYTF
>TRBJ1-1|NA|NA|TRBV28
TGTGCCAGCAGTTCGTGGACAACGAACACTGAAGCTTTCTTT
CASSSWTTNTEAFF
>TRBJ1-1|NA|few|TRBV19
TGTGCCAGTAGTCCCCAGGGGAGTCATGAAGCTTTCTTT
CASSPQGSHEAFF
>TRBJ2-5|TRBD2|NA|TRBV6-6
TGTGCCACCAATACCGGGACTAGCGGGAAACAAGAGACCCAGTACTTC
CATNTGTSGKQETQYF
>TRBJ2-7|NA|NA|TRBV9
TGTGCCAGCAGCGTAGACAGGAACCACGAGCAGTACTTC
CASSVDRNHEQYF
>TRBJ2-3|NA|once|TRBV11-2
TGTGCCAGCAGCCCCAGAGGGAGTAGCGGCACAGATACGCAGTATTTT
CASSPRGSSGTDTQYF
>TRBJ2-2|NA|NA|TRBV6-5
TGTGCCAGCAGTTACTCGCAACAGGGTAACACCGGGGAGCTGTTTTTT
CASSYSQQGNTGELFF
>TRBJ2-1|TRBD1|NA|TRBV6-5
TGTGCCAGCAGAATACAGGGGATAAACAATGAGCAGTTCTTC
CASRIQGINNEQFF
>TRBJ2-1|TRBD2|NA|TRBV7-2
TGTGCCAGCAGCCCCTCTGTCCGCTCTAGCGGTTCCTACAATGAGCAGTTCTTC
CASSPSVRSSGSYNEQFF
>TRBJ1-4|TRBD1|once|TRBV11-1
TGTGCCAGCAGCCAGACAGGGGTTGCTAATGAAAAACTGTTTTTT
CASSQTGVANEKLFF
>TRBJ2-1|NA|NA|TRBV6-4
TGTGCCAGCAGTATGACTGACAGCAATGAGCAGTTCTTC
CASSMTDSNEQFF
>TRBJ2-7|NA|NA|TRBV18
TGTGCCAGCTCACCAACAACCTACGAGCAGTACTTC
CASSPTTYEQYF
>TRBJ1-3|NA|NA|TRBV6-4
TGTGCCAGCAGCGAACGGAGGGGCAACTCTGGAAACACCATATATTTT
CASSERRGNSGNTIYF
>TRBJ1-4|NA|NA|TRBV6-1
TGTGCCAGCAGTGGCAGAACCCTTAATGAAAAACTGTTTTTT
CASSGRTLNEKLFF
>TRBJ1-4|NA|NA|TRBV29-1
TGCAGCGTTGAAGACGCCCCGGGGGGCCTGTTTTTT
CSVEDAPGGLFF
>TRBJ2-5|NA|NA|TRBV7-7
TGTGCTAGCAGCAAGTCCCTTAGCGGAGCCCAAGAGACCCAGTACTTC
CASSKSLSGAQETQYF
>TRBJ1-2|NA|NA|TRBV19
TGTGCCACCTTGGCGGGAGGCTACACCTTC
CATLAGGYTF
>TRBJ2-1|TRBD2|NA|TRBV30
TGTGCCTGGAGTGTTGGGACTAGCGGGTTCAGCAATGAGCAGTTCTTC
CAWSVGTSGFSNEQFF
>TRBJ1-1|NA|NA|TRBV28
TGTGCCAGCAGTTCGTCCAGGGGTAACACTGAAGCTTTCTTT
CASSSSRGNTEAFF
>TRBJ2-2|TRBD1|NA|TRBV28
TGTGCCAGCAGTACTACAGGGGGCGCGTGGACCGGGGAGCTGTTTTTT
CASSTTGGAWTGELFF
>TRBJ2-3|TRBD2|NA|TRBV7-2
TGTGCCAGCAGCTTCGGCGGGGGGGCCCGGGGGCAGTATTTT
CASSFGGGARGQYF
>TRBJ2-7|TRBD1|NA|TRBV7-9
TGTGCCAGCAGCTTAGGGGACAGCTACGAGCAGTACTTC
CASSLGDSYEQYF
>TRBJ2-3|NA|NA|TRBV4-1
TGCGCCAGCAGCCCGCTGGACAGAAGCACAGATACGCAGTATTTT
CASSPLDRSTDTQYF
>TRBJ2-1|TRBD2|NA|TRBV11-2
TGTGCCAGCAGCTTAGAGTATAGCGGGAGTAATGAGCAGTTCTTC
CASSLEYSGSNEQFF
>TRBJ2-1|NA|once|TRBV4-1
TGCGCCAGCAGCCGGGGACTTGCGGATTATGGTGAGCAGTTCTTC
CASSRGLADYGEQFF
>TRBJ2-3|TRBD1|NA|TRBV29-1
TGCAGCGTTGAGGGTTGGGCAGGGGGCATCGCAGATACGCAGTATTTT
CSVEGWAGGIADTQYF
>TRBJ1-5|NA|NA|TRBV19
TGTGCCAGTAGTACACGACAAGGGGGAAGCAATCAGCCCCAGCATTTT
CASSTRQGGSNQPQHF
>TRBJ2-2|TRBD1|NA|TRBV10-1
TGCGCCAGCAGTCCCGGGACAGCGAACACCGGGGAGCTGTTTTTT
CASSPGTANTGELFF
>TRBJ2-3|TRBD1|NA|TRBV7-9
TGTGCCAGCAGCCGAAGGGGGCTGAGCACAGATACGCAGTATTTT
CASSRRGLSTDTQYF
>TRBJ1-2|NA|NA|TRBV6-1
TGTGCCAGCAGGGTAGCTGATGGCTACACCTTC
CASRVADGYTF